This T cell receptor (beta chain) was captured by sequencing in a study of beta chain features in type 1 diabetes. Background on the study: There were around 110 million sorted cells examined across all samples.

Study findings and constraints: Short templates might get an advantage during PCR, and this would be equal in patients and controls.

As to this clone: Its antigen is unknown.

In all sorted populations, purity surpassed 95%. V lost 3 bases, J lost 7 bases, and 6 bases lay in between. The CDR3 spans 11 residues. CDR1 is MNHNS, CDR2 SASEGT, per germline. Reverse transcribing all isolated RNA meant expressed TCRB transcripts were sequenced. Naive, central memory and regulatory T cell samples came to a mean of approximately 3.3 million reads. Libraries were prepared by immunoSEQ multiplex PCR; TCRdb keeps only in-frame clonotypes and omits some of them. The table has 600,000 to 650,000 clones, 15% to 18% seen once. The gene calls are TRBV6-1 and TRBJ1-1; D gene uncertain. Sequencing was done on a sample of naive CD4+ T cells from blood. This TCR came from a man younger than 35 in good health. The CDR3 reads CASSEVLEAFF. The DNA for the CDR3 is TGTGCCAGCAGTGAGGTACTTGAAGCTTTCTTT.